The 20 T cell receptor beta chains below come from one sample, sequenced in a study of neurological immune-mediated disorders. One entry per CDR3 protein, called by TCRdb with MiXCR from the 5' RACE reads. The sample lists about 59,000 distinct CDR3 sequences; 24% were seen once. Documented time point: technical triplicate 2. Sequencing was done on a sample of PBMCs. The receptors were gathered from a man in his sixties with HTLV-1-associated myelopathy (HAM/TSP).

This clonotype has ten or more counts. The chain recombines TRBV7-9 with TRBJ1-2; maybe TRBD1 (6 bases). The CDR3 loop spans 14 amino acids. With 4 bases removed from V and 0 bases from J, the gap between germline ends came to 9 bases. Germline assignment: CDR1 SEHNR and CDR2 FQNEAQ (reference sequence). DNA for the CDR3: TGTGCCAGCAGCTATGACAGGTCTAACTATGGCTACACCTTC. Residues: CASSYDRSNYGYTF.

This chain connects TRBV29-1 to TRBJ1-1; D is perhaps TRBD1 (6 bases). The CDR3 is made up of 13 amino acids. In germline, CDR1 is SQVTM, CDR2 ANQGSEA. V was trimmed by 7 bases and J by 5 bases, leaving 17 bases between them. CDR3 DNA sequence: TGCAGCGGGAACACAGGGTTTGGGACTGAAGCTTTCTTT. This translates into CSGNTGFGTEAFF.

This clonotype was recorded at least ten times. This CDR3 is CASSLSGQGAVFFSGANVLTF. In DNA form, the CDR3 reads TGCGCCAGCAGCTTGAGCGGACAGGGGGCTGTTTTTTTTTCTGGGGCCAACGTCCTGACTTTC. This chain uses TRBV5-1 with TRBJ2-6; the match to TRBD1 covers 11 bases. The CDR3 has 21 residues. Germline lookup yields CDR1 SGHRS and CDR2 YFSETQ. The V and J ends lost 1 base and 1 base, in that order; junction bases with no gene match: 13.

Sample share makes this clonotype medium-sized (0.01 to 0.1%). Here the CDR3 DNA reads TGCGCCAGCAGCTTGGGGACAGGGGGCGGAAAGGAAGGCGAGCAGTACTTC. Protein: CASSLGTGGGKEGEQYF. The V gene is TRBV5-1, the J gene TRBJ2-7; 11 nucleotides line up with TRBD1. V was pared by 0 bases and J by 6 bases, with 11 bases of the junction left unmatched. This CDR3 has 17 residues. CDR1 and CDR2 from the germline V gene are SGHRS and YFSETQ.

This clonotype was seen at least ten times. The rearrangement joins TRBV20-1 to TRBJ2-1, with TRBD2 identical over 7 bases. In germline, CDR1 is DFQATT, CDR2 SNEGSKA (reference sequence). The CDR3 totals 16 residues. Germline trimming cut 5 bases from V and 8 bases from J; bases unmatched to any gene: 18. The CDR3 coding sequence is TGCAGTGCTCTGGGCGGGAGCGTTCGGTATATTGATGAGCAGTTCTTC. Translation gives CSALGGSVRYIDEQFF.

J is TRBJ2-1 and V is TRBV3-1; D call uncertain. Trimming stripped 2 bases from V and 6 bases from J, with 5 bases between. The CDR3 has 12 amino acids. CDR1 and CDR2 from the germline V gene are LGHDT and YNNKEL (reference sequence). The CDR3 reads CASSQILNEQFF. The CDR3 DNA is TGTGCCAGCAGCCAAATTCTCAATGAGCAGTTCTTC.

This clonotype occurred a few times. The chain's CDR3 is CASSDGGLAGISYNEQFF. CDR3 DNA sequence: TGTGCCAGCAGTGATGGGGGACTAGCGGGCATCTCCTACAATGAGCAGTTCTTC. The rearrangement links TRBV6-1 to TRBJ2-1, with 12 bases aligning to TRBD2. Germline trimming cut 3 bases from V and 0 bases from J; bases unmatched to any gene: 6. Germline loops: CDR1 MNHNS, CDR2 SASEGT. The CDR3 runs to 18 residues.

The CDR3 sequence: CASSRTGGGSYNEQFF. CDR3 nucleotides: TGCGCCAGCAGCAGGACGGGAGGGGGCTCCTACAATGAGCAGTTCTTC. This chain uses TRBV5-1 with TRBJ2-1; TRBD2 agrees at 8 bases. V lost 4 bases, J lost 0 bases, and 6 bases stayed unmatched. The CDR3 consists of 16 residues. Germline CDR1 SGHRS, CDR2 YFSETQ.

This clonotype was seen ten or more times. The gene calls are TRBV5-1 and TRBJ2-7; the D gene is possibly TRBD1 (5 bases). Trimming stripped 0 bases from V and 5 bases from J, with 12 bases between. Germline loops: CDR1 SGHRS, CDR2 YFSETQ. There are 14 residues in the CDR3. This CDR3 is CASSLGQGAHEQYF. In DNA form, the CDR3 reads TGCGCCAGCAGCTTGGGTCAGGGCGCCCACGAGCAGTACTTC.

The sample holds many counts of this clonotype. A junction end diverges from the germline sequence, so it may reflect a read error. This chain links TRBV12-3 or TRBV12-4 with TRBJ2-1, with 9 bases aligning to TRBD2. This CDR3 comprises 15 residues. The DNA for the CDR3 is TGTGCCAGCAGCTTAGGGACTAGCCGACAATATGAGCAGTTCTTC. Amino acid sequence: CASSLGTSRQYEQFF.

The chain is built from TRBV6-6 and TRBJ2-1, with TRBD2 matching over 10 bases. The CDR3 is 15 residues long. Germline V gives CDR1 MNHNY, CDR2 SVGAGI (reference sequence). V was clipped by 7 bases and J by 3 bases; unmatched bases: 6. The CDR3 region is CASTKGLALYNEQFF. The CDR3 DNA is TGTGCCAGCACCAAGGGACTAGCGCTCTACAATGAGCAGTTCTTC.

The chain recombines TRBV5-1 with TRBJ1-6; 7 bases align to TRBD1. CDR3 length: 15 residues. Losses at the gene ends were 0 bases for V and 6 bases for J; bases not matched to a gene: 3. Germline loops: CDR1 SGHRS, CDR2 YFSETQ. The CDR3 nucleotides are TGCGCCAGCAGCTTGGGGGACAGTGTTAATTCACCCCTCCACTTT. Protein sequence: CASSLGDSVNSPLHF.

This clonotype has at least ten counts. CDR3 in amino acids: CASSPGSGRAYRSYEQYF. The CDR3 nucleotides are TGTGCCAGCTCTCCAGGAAGCGGGAGGGCCTATAGGTCCTACGAGCAGTACTTC. The chain combines TRBV18 with TRBJ2-7; 10 bases fit TRBD2. The ends lost 6 bases at V and 1 base at J; junction bases unmatched: 15. CDR1 KGHSH and CDR2 LQKENI come from the germline V gene. CDR3 length: 18 amino acids.

In this sample, this clonotype turned up many times. The chain carries TRBV5-1 and TRBJ1-1; D may be TRBD1 (5 bases). There are 13 residues in the CDR3. Germline CDR1 SGHRS, CDR2 YFSETQ. With 3 bases removed from V and 6 bases from J, the gap between germline ends came to 12 bases. The CDR3 sequence: CASSSQGRSEAFF. CDR3 in DNA: TGCGCCAGCAGCTCCCAGGGAAGGTCTGAAGCTTTCTTT.

The rearrangement links TRBV28 to TRBJ1-4, with TRBD1 matching over 9 bases. The CDR3 runs to 14 residues. The V gene's germline CDR1 is MDHEN and CDR2 SYDVKM. Trimming removed 6 bases from V and 7 bases from J; junction bases left unmatched: 6. The CDR3 sequence: CASSTQGALEKLFF. CDR3 coding DNA: TGTGCCAGCAGCACACAGGGGGCGCTTGAAAAACTGTTTTTT.

This clonotype was observed many times. This sequence joins TRBV5-1 and TRBJ1-3; possibly TRBD1 for D (5 bases). Looked up from germline, CDR1 is SGHRS and CDR2 is YFSETQ. Trimming cost V 2 bases and J 3 bases, with 9 bases left between them. The CDR3 length is 14 residues. The CDR3 nucleotides read TGCGCCAGCAGCTTTCAGGGTGGTGGAAACACCATATATTTT. Translated, it gives CASSFQGGGNTIYF. The whole variable domain, filled in from reference TRBV5-1 and TRBJ1-3, reads KAGVTQTPRYLIKTRGQQVTLSCSPISGHRSVSWYQQTPGQGLQFLFEYFSETQRNKGNFPGRFSGRQFSNSRSEMNVSTLELGDSALYLCASSFQGGGNTIYFGEGSWLTVV.

V is TRBV5-6 and J is TRBJ1-1; D gene ambiguous. Germline V gives CDR1 SGHDT, CDR2 YYEEEE. Trimming removed 2 bases at V and 1 base at J, with 9 bases between. The CDR3 is 14 residues long. CDR3 sequence reads: CASSLGAGNTEAFF. DNA for the CDR3: TGTGCCAGCAGCTTAGGCGCAGGGAACACTGAAGCTTTCTTT.

The chain combines TRBV5-1 with TRBJ2-3; 13 nucleotides match TRBD2. The CDR3 totals 17 residues. Germline CDR1 SGHRS, CDR2 YFSETQ. V trimming: 3 bases; J trimming: 3 bases; junction bases outside the gene matches: 7. CDR3 protein: CASSSLLAGGLTDTQYF. The CDR3 DNA follows: TGCGCCAGCAGCTCCTTACTAGCGGGAGGGTTGACAGATACGCAGTATTTT.

There are many counts of this clonotype. This chain uses TRBV6-6 with TRBJ2-1; D is perhaps TRBD2 (5 bases). This CDR3 comprises 14 residues. In germline, CDR1 is MNHNY, CDR2 SVGAGI (reference sequence). Trimming pared 5 bases from V and 1 base from J, leaving 9 bases between. The CDR3 nucleotides are TGTGCCAGCAGTAAACCGGGGTCCTACAATGAGCAGTTCTTC. Translating gives CASSKPGSYNEQFF.

This chain links TRBV29-1 with TRBJ2-2; 7 nucleotides match TRBD1. Germline V gene data show CDR1 as SQVTM and CDR2 as ANQGSEA. Trimming at V came to 3 bases and at J to 6 bases, leaving 7 bases not matched to a gene. The CDR3 totals 14 residues. This CDR3 is CSVDYRGSAGELFF. The CDR3 region has the DNA TGCAGCGTTGATTACAGGGGTAGCGCCGGGGAGCTGTTTTTT.